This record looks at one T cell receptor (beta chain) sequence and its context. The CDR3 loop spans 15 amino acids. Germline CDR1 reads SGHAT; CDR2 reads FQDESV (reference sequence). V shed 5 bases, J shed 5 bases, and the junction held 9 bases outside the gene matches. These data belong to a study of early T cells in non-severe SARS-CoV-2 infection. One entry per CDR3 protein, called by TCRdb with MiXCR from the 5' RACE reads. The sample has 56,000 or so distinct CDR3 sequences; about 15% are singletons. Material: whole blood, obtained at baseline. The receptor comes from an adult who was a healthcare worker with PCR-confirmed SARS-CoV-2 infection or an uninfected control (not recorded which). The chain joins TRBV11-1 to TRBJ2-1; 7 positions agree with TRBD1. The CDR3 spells CASSPQQGTHNEQFF. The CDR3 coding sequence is TGTGCCAGCAGCCCGCAACAGGGGACCCACAATGAGCAGTTCTTC. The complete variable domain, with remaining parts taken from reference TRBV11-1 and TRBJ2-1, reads EAEVAQSPRYKITEKSQAVAFWCDPISGHATLYWYRQILGQGPELLVQFQDESVVDDSQLPKDRFSAERLKGVDSTLKIQPAELGDSAMYLCASSPQQGTHNEQFFGPGTRLTVL.